This T cell receptor beta chain came from a study of cytomegalovirus exposure and HLA in healthy donors. Whole-study results and caveats: Reportedly, fewer N-insertions than the 666-donor mean appeared in an Asian-associated ancestry cluster in a later analysis. In a later analysis, about 17,000 TCR beta sequences were associated with HLA alleles at 0.05 false discovery rate.

Use of 60 Vbeta and 13 Jbeta primers characterized the PCR. In the study's own analysis: As a later analysis found, there were 60 million to 90 million unique TCR beta chains, of which some 9.9 million were shared. Clones were sequenced by immunoSEQ multiplex PCR, and TCRdb holds only the in-frame ones, with some missing. V and J calls and clone size are those listed in that table; D and trimming were worked out from the DNA. The data contain around 180,000 clones, approximately 80% of them singletons. This CDR3 region has 13 residues. Germline CDR1 reads MDHEN; CDR2 reads SYDVKM. Deletions cut 3 bases from V and 7 bases from J, with 12 bases between. In the case of this clone: Its antigen is undetermined.

Material for sequencing was PBMCs. This receptor was obtained from a male donor in good health and CMV-seronegative. The chain is built from TRBV28 and TRBJ1-2, with D perhaps matching TRBD1 (5 bases). CDR3 DNA sequence: TGTGCCAGCAGTTTGAGGCAGGGCCGTGGCTACACCTTC. Amino acids: CASSLRQGRGYTF.